The sample holds a few counts of the clone carrying this TCR beta chain. These data belong to a study of blood T cell repertoires in COVID-19. Overall study context: T cells, B-cell-depleted T cells, or PBMCs provided the cDNA or gDNA that served as material.

This CDR3 contains 13 residues. The V end was cut by 1 base, the J end by 11 bases, with 14 bases between. Per the germline V gene, CDR1 is LNHNV and CDR2 is YYDKDF (reference sequence). The protocol was immunoSEQ multiplex PCR, while the TCRdb copy is restricted to in-frame clones and leaves out a portion. The data hold 200,000 to 300,000 clones, with 81% observed a single time. This rearrangement joins TRBV15 to TRBJ1-1; possible D gene TRBD1, 6 bases. The clonotype comes from a woman of 80 years or more with acute or convalescent COVID-19. The sample comprised peripheral blood. CDR3: CATSRVSGVRAFF. The CDR3 DNA reads TGTGCCACCAGCAGAGTTTCAGGGGTTAGGGCTTTCTTT. The variable domain in full, completed from reference TRBV15 and TRBJ1-1, reads DAMVIQNPRYQVTQFGKPVTLSCSQTLNHNVMYWYQQKSSQAPKLLFHYYDKDFNNEADTPDNFQSRRPNTSFCFLDIRSPGLGDTAMYLCATSRVSGVRAFFGQGTRLTVV.